Listed here are 32 T cell receptor beta chains from one sample, sequenced in a study of beta chain features in type 1 diabetes. Study-wide findings and caveats: Researchers report that Type 1 diabetes patients had moderately but significantly shorter TCRB CDR3s across all four CD4+ subsets.

The antigens for these receptors are not known. The study reverse transcribed the entire isolated RNA, so it sequenced expressed TCRB transcripts. Profiling relied on immunoSEQ multiplex PCR, and the TCRdb table lists in-frame clones only, not all of them. The sample includes 300,000 or so clones, roughly an eighth of them seen just once. Sequenced: naive CD4+ T cells from blood. Receptors were obtained from a man aged 25 to 45 with type 1 diabetes.

This clone came up a few times. V and J are TRBV9 and TRBJ1-2, with 7 bases matching TRBD1. The germline gives CDR1 SGDLS, CDR2 YYNGEE. With 3 bases clipped from V and 2 bases from J, the junction kept 10 bases outside the gene matches. The CDR3 loop spans 16 amino acids. The CDR3: CASSGPRDSSNYGYTF. DNA of the CDR3: TGTGCCAGCAGCGGCCCACGGGACAGTTCAAACTATGGCTACACCTTC.

The chain couples TRBV7-2 to TRBJ1-2; D gene ambiguous. V dropped 5 bases and J dropped 0 bases, with 22 bases sitting between them. This CDR3 spans 18 amino acids. From germline, CDR1 is SGHTA and CDR2 FQGNSA. For the CDR3, the DNA is TGTGCCAGCAGCCGCTGGGGTGGGCTCATACTAGCTAACTATGGCTACACCTTC. Protein sequence: CASSRWGGLILANYGYTF. The whole variable domain, filled in from reference TRBV7-2 and TRBJ1-2, reads GAGVSQSPSNKVTEKGKDVELRCDPISGHTALYWYRQSLGQGLEFLIYFQGNSAPDKSGLPSDRFSAERTGGSVSTLTIQRTQQEDSAVYLCASSRWGGLILANYGYTFGSGTRLTVV.

This clone was observed a few times. The chain joins TRBV29-1 to TRBJ1-2; TRBD1 is a possible D gene (5 bases). The V and J ends lost 6 bases and 3 bases respectively, with 20 bases between them. The CDR3 totals 15 residues. Per germline, CDR1 SQVTM and CDR2 ANQGSEA. CDR3 sequence reads: CSVYPAGDDDYGYTF. In DNA form, the CDR3 reads TGCAGCGTGTATCCCGCGGGGGATGACGACTATGGCTACACCTTC.

V gene TRBV7-3 combines with J gene TRBJ2-1; D possibly corresponds to TRBD2 (5 bases). CDR1 and CDR2 (germline): SGHTA, FQGTGA. The CDR3 has 13 amino acids. V was shortened by 0 bases and J by 5 bases, with 5 bases between the two germline ends. The DNA of the CDR3 is TGTGCCAGCAGCTTAACAGCGGACAATGAGCAGTTCTTC. Protein product: CASSLTADNEQFF. The variable domain in full, with the rest retrieved from reference TRBV7-3 and TRBJ2-1, is GAGVSQTPSNKVTEKGKYVELRCDPISGHTALYWYRQSLGQGPEFLIYFQGTGAADDSGLPNDRFFAVRPEGSVSTLKIQRTERGDSAVYLCASSLTADNEQFFGPGTRLTVL.

This clone was seen more than once but under ten times. The gene calls are TRBV11-2 and TRBJ2-3; 7 nucleotides agree with TRBD2. This CDR3 spans 12 amino acids. Germline V gene data show CDR1 as SGHAT and CDR2 as FQNNGV. Losses at the gene ends were 5 bases for V and 5 bases for J; bases not matched to a gene: 1. The CDR3 bases are TGTGCCAGCAGCCGGGGGGTAGATACGCAGTATTTT. Its protein is CASSRGVDTQYF. The full variable domain, rest sourced from reference TRBV11-2 and TRBJ2-3, is EAGVAQSPRYKIIEKRQSVAFWCNPISGHATLYWYQQILGQGPKLLIQFQNNGVVDDSQLPKDRFSAERLKGVDSTLKIQPAKLEDSAVYLCASSRGVDTQYFGPGTRLTVL.

CDR3 amino acids: CASSLTGAPEAFF. The CDR3 region has the DNA TGTGCCAGCAGTTTGACAGGGGCGCCTGAAGCTTTCTTT. This chain links TRBV28 with TRBJ1-1; 8 bases fit TRBD1. Trimming removed 3 bases from V and 6 bases from J; junction bases left unmatched: 3. The germline V gene encodes CDR1 MDHEN and CDR2 SYDVKM. The CDR3 spans 13 residues.

The V and J genes are TRBV30 and TRBJ2-7; a possible D gene is TRBD1 (5 bases). The V gene's germline CDR1 is GTSNPN and CDR2 SVGIG (reference sequence). The CDR3 is 14 residues long. Trimming took off 0 bases at V and 4 bases at J, with 13 bases between the two ends. DNA for the CDR3: TGTGCCTGGAGTGTAAAGGGGCCCTTTTACGAGCAGTACTTC. It translates to CAWSVKGPFYEQYF.

The chain joins TRBV7-9 to TRBJ2-5; 7 positions match TRBD1. The CDR3 runs to 13 residues. V trimming: 5 bases; J trimming: 7 bases; junction bases outside the gene matches: 7. Germline V gene lookup returns CDR1 SEHNR and CDR2 FQNEAQ (reference sequence). The CDR3 loop is CASSTGTVGTQYF. DNA for the CDR3: TGTGCCAGCAGCACCGGGACAGTGGGGACCCAGTACTTC.

This sequence joins TRBV19 and TRBJ2-2, with a weak D call TRBD2 (6 bases). The CDR3 sequence is 15 residues long. V was clipped by 7 bases and J by 6 bases, with 18 bases between them. Germline V gives CDR1 LNHDA, CDR2 SQIVND (reference sequence). This CDR3 is CASKEGYLPPGELFF. Here the CDR3 DNA reads TGTGCCAGTAAGGAGGGATACCTCCCCCCCGGGGAGCTGTTTTTT.

This clone was counted a few times. Here the CDR3 reads CASSSSGSGRNYEQYF. The CDR3 bases are TGTGCCAGCAGTTCCTCGGGTAGCGGGAGAAATTACGAGCAGTACTTC. V usage is TRBV28 and J usage is TRBJ2-7; 9 nucleotides align to TRBD2. The germline gives CDR1 MDHEN, CDR2 SYDVKM. The V gene end was trimmed by 4 bases and the J gene end by 4 bases; junction bases not matched to a gene: 11. The CDR3 loop spans 16 amino acids. Combining the CDR3 with reference TRBV28 and TRBJ2-7 gives the whole variable domain DVKVTQSSRYLVKRTGEKVFLECVQDMDHENMFWYRQDPGLGLRLIYFSYDVKMKEKGDIPEGYSVSREKKERFSLILESASTNQTSMYLCASSSSGSGRNYEQYFGPGTRLTVT.

The chain carries TRBV7-2 and TRBJ2-1; 7 bases are a match to TRBD2. Per germline, CDR1 SGHTA and CDR2 FQGNSA. This CDR3 has 17 residues. Trimming removed 0 bases from V and 5 bases from J; junction bases left unmatched: 10. The CDR3 sequence is CASSLATSRSSNNEQFF. The CDR3 DNA is TGTGCCAGCAGCTTAGCGACTAGCCGGAGTAGCAACAATGAGCAGTTCTTC.

Only a few counts were recorded for this clone. The genes are TRBV25-1 and TRBJ2-5; a weak D match, TRBD1 (5 bases). The germline V and J ends were trimmed by 1 base and 5 bases, with 8 bases remaining between them. From germline, CDR1 is MGHDK and CDR2 SYGVNS. The CDR3 length is 13 residues. The CDR3 is CASSELGRETQYF. The CDR3 nucleotides are TGTGCCAGCAGTGAATTGGGGCGGGAGACCCAGTACTTC.

This clone came up a few times. Other DNA variants within this sample encode the same CDR3. The V gene is TRBV9, the J gene TRBJ1-1, with D perhaps matching TRBD1 (5 bases). The germline V and J ends were trimmed by 1 base and 2 bases, with 6 bases remaining between them. Germline V gives CDR1 SGDLS, CDR2 YYNGEE. CDR3 length equals 13 residues. The CDR3 sequence is CASSVTGNTEAFF. The CDR3 DNA reads as TGTGCCAGCAGCGTAACAGGCAACACTGAAGCTTTCTTT.

This clone was seen more than once but under ten times. The identical CDR3 is also encoded by other nucleotide sequences in the sample. The chain has TRBV29-1 and TRBJ1-1; 9 nucleotides match TRBD1. Per germline, CDR1 SQVTM and CDR2 ANQGSEA. The CDR3 has 13 amino acids. After removal of 7 bases from V and 4 bases from J, the junction contained 7 bases not matched to a gene. The CDR3 protein is CSGGQGTATEAFF. CDR3 in DNA: TGCAGCGGGGGACAGGGTACGGCCACTGAAGCTTTCTTT.

This clone was seen more than once but under ten times. The chain links TRBV5-8 to TRBJ2-6, with D perhaps TRBD2 (6 bases). V was trimmed by 2 bases and J by 1 base, leaving 7 bases between them. The germline V gene has CDR1 SGHTS and CDR2 YDEGEE. The CDR3 contains 15 residues. The chain's CDR3 is CASSLGTSGANVLTF. In DNA, the CDR3 is TGTGCCAGCAGCTTAGGGACTTCTGGGGCCAACGTCCTGACTTTC.

This clone appeared a few times. The chain joins TRBV29-1 to TRBJ2-4; possibly TRBD2 for D (5 bases). Germline CDR1 is SQVTM and CDR2 is ANQGSEA. This CDR3 has 15 residues. V dropped 2 bases and J dropped 0 bases, with 11 bases sitting between them. The CDR3 DNA sequence: TGCAGCGTTGAATATAGCGCCTTAGCCAAAAACATTCAGTACTTC. Protein product: CSVEYSALAKNIQYF.

This chain links TRBV7-9 with TRBJ1-1; TRBD1 aligns across 9 bases. CDR1 and CDR2 from the germline V gene are SEHNR and FQNEAQ (reference sequence). The CDR3 length is 14 residues. V gave up 4 bases and J gave up 5 bases; unmatched junction bases: 5. The CDR3 DNA reads TGTGCCAGCAGCTATACAGGGGGCTCGACTGAAGCTTTCTTT. Its protein is CASSYTGGSTEAFF.

The J gene is TRBJ2-1, the V gene TRBV5-1; 9 nucleotides agree with TRBD2. The CDR3 is 20 residues long. After removal of 0 bases from V and 0 bases from J, the junction contained 13 bases not matched to a gene. Germline V gene sequence: CDR1 SGHRS, CDR2 YFSETQ. The CDR3 loop is CASSLAAGTSSRSSYNEQFF. The CDR3 DNA reads as TGCGCCAGCAGCTTGGCCGCAGGGACTAGCAGTCGAAGCTCCTACAATGAGCAGTTCTTC.

The genes are TRBV6-6 and TRBJ2-2; D not certain. The V gene's germline CDR1 is MNHNY and CDR2 SVGAGI (reference sequence). This CDR3 spans 15 amino acids. Trimming removed 0 bases from V and 7 bases from J, with 12 bases in between. The CDR3, as DNA: TGTGCCAGCAGTTACTCGAATTCTGGCCTCGGGGAGCTGTTTTTT. It specifies CASSYSNSGLGELFF.

This chain's CDR3 is CASSSQSGGSYEQYF. DNA for the CDR3: TGTGCCAGCAGTTCCCAAAGCGGGGGCTCCTACGAGCAGTACTTC. This chain uses TRBV2 with TRBJ2-7; 8 positions match TRBD2. The CDR3 totals 15 residues. V lost 5 bases and J lost 0; bases outside the gene matches: 6. The germline CDR1 and CDR2 sequences are SNHLY and FYNNEI.

This CDR3 is CASSSGTAAIIQYF. The DNA of the CDR3 is TGTGCCAGCAGTTCCGGGACAGCAGCAATAATTCAGTACTTC. The chain couples TRBV28 to TRBJ2-4, with 7 nucleotides matching TRBD1. The V gene end was trimmed by 4 bases and the J gene end by 10 bases; junction bases not matched to a gene: 10. CDR1 and CDR2 from the germline V gene are MDHEN and SYDVKM. This CDR3 comprises 14 residues.

In its sample, this clone was seen a few times. V and J are TRBV18 and TRBJ2-1, with TRBD1 identical over 7 bases. In germline, CDR1 is KGHSH, CDR2 LQKENI. This CDR3 region has 16 residues. With V trimmed by 1 base and J by 6 bases, 9 bases remained unmatched. The CDR3 reads CASSPQSNHRGNEQFF. CDR3 sequence (DNA): TGTGCCAGCTCACCACAGTCCAACCACAGGGGCAATGAGCAGTTCTTC. The whole variable domain, remainder taken from reference TRBV18 and TRBJ2-1, is NAGVMQNPRHLVRRRGQEARLRCSPMKGHSHVYWYRQLPEEGLKFMVYLQKENIIDESGMPKERFSAEFPKEGPSILRIQQVVRGDSAAYFCASSPQSNHRGNEQFFGPGTRLTVL.

This clone was seen just once. The chain combines TRBV5-1 with TRBJ2-1; unclear D gene. The CDR3 loop spans 15 amino acids. Germline values: CDR1 SGHRS, CDR2 YFSETQ. V was clipped by 1 base and J by 4 bases, with 12 bases between them. CDR3 in amino acids: CASSLIVAEYNEQFF. DNA for the CDR3: TGCGCCAGCAGCTTGATAGTTGCCGAGTACAATGAGCAGTTCTTC.

The chain carries TRBV28 and TRBJ1-2, with TRBD1 matching over 8 bases. The CDR3 spans 11 residues. In germline, CDR1 is MDHEN, CDR2 SYDVKM. V was pared by 7 bases and J by 8 bases, with 3 bases of the junction left unmatched. CDR3 sequence: CASNQGAGYTF. In DNA form, the CDR3 reads TGTGCCAGCAATCAGGGGGCCGGCTACACCTTC.

This clone has a handful of counts. V usage is TRBV7-9 and J usage is TRBJ2-3; the D gene is possibly TRBD2 (5 bases). The CDR3 sequence is 16 residues long. V lost 1 base to trimming and J lost 2 bases, with 13 bases between them. Germline values: CDR1 SEHNR, CDR2 FQNEAQ (reference sequence). As DNA, the CDR3 is TGTGCCAGCAGCTTAGTAAACGGGCTAGCCACAGATACGCAGTATTTT. Translated, it gives CASSLVNGLATDTQYF.

The chain combines TRBV7-2 with TRBJ2-7; 8 bases are a match to TRBD1. This CDR3 region has 14 residues. CDR1 is SGHTA and CDR2 is FQGNSA in the germline V gene. V gave up 1 base and J gave up 2 bases; unmatched junction bases: 1. CDR3: CASSLVTGAYEQYF. The CDR3 nucleotides are TGTGCCAGCAGCTTAGTGACAGGGGCCTACGAGCAGTACTTC.

This clone was observed a few times. The chain is built from TRBV5-1 and TRBJ2-3, with no clear D. In germline, CDR1 is SGHRS, CDR2 YFSETQ. This CDR3 comprises 13 residues. Trimming left V 4 bases short and J 1 base short, with 7 bases between. CDR3 loop: CASSPFGTDTQYF. CDR3 bases: TGCGCCAGCAGCCCCTTCGGCACAGATACGCAGTATTTT.

The genes are TRBV5-4 and TRBJ2-5; 10 bases line up with TRBD2. Looked up from germline, CDR1 is SGHNT and CDR2 is YYREEE (reference sequence). With 4 bases clipped from V and 5 bases from J, the junction kept 8 bases outside the gene matches. CDR3 length: 15 residues. DNA for the CDR3: TGTGCCAGCAGCCTTACCCTAGCGGGAGTCGAGACCCAGTACTTC. Protein sequence: CASSLTLAGVETQYF. The full variable domain, rest sourced from reference TRBV5-4 and TRBJ2-5, is ETGVTQSPTHLIKTRGQQVTLRCSSQSGHNTVSWYQQALGQGPQFIFQYYREEENGRGNFPPRFSGLQFPNYSSELNVNALELDDSALYLCASSLTLAGVETQYFGPGTRLLVL.

V usage is TRBV28 and J usage is TRBJ2-1; 9 bases map to TRBD2. Trimming at V came to 2 bases and at J to 7 bases, leaving 6 bases not matched to a gene. The CDR3 length is 15 residues. Germline values: CDR1 MDHEN, CDR2 SYDVKM. CDR3 nucleotides: TGTGCCAGCAGTTTAGGCGGGAGGGCCAGGAATGAGCAGTTCTTC. It is translated as CASSLGGRARNEQFF.

This clone was picked up a small number of times. This chain connects TRBV9 to TRBJ1-1; 10 bases line up with TRBD1. Looked up from germline, CDR1 is SGDLS and CDR2 is YYNGEE. This CDR3 is 17 amino acids long. Trimming took 3 bases from V and 5 from J; bases not matched to a gene: 13. CDR3 region: CASSAAGTGDLGTEAFF. In nucleotides, the CDR3 is TGTGCCAGCAGCGCAGCCGGGACAGGGGATTTGGGAACTGAAGCTTTCTTT.

The chain has TRBV9 and TRBJ1-1, with TRBD1 as a possible D gene (5 bases). V was cut by 4 bases and J by 5 bases, with 12 bases left in between. The length of the CDR3 is 13 residues. CDR1 and CDR2 from the germline V gene are SGDLS and YYNGEE. The CDR3 here is CASSLDGGTEAFF. In DNA form, the CDR3 reads TGTGCCAGCAGCCTAGACGGGGGGACTGAAGCTTTCTTT.

The chain joins TRBV28 to TRBJ2-3, with D unclear. Germline lookup yields CDR1 MDHEN and CDR2 SYDVKM. This CDR3 is 15 amino acids long. The ends were cut back, 0 bases at V and 1 base at J, with 8 bases in the middle. The CDR3 region is CASSLWGGGTDTQYF. The CDR3 DNA reads as TGTGCCAGCAGTTTATGGGGTGGAGGCACAGATACGCAGTATTTT.